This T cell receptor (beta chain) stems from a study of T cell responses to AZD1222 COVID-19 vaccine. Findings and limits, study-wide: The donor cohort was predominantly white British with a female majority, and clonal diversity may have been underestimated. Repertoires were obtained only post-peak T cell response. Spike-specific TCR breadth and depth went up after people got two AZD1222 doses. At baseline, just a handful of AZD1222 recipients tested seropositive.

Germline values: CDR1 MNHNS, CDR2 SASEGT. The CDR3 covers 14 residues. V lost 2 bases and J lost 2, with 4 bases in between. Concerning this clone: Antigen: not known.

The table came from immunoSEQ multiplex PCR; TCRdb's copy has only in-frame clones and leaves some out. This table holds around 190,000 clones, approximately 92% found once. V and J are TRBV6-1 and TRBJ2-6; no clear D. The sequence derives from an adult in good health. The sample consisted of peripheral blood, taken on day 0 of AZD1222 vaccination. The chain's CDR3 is CASSERAGANVLTF. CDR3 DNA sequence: TGTGCCAGCAGTGAACGGGCTGGGGCCAACGTCCTGACTTTC.